This T cell receptor beta chain was sequenced for a study of T cell changes during pregnancy in multiple sclerosis. Profiled with immunoSEQ multiplex PCR; TCRdb holds only in-frame clones, not every one. The table has fewer than 25,000 clones, 75% to 90% seen once. The CDR3 runs 18 residues. Germline values: CDR1 LNHDA, CDR2 SQIVND (reference sequence). V lost 5 bases and J lost 8; bases outside the gene matches: 18. The gene calls are TRBV19 and TRBJ2-1, with 10 nucleotides matching TRBD2. This sample comprised CD8+ T cells from peripheral blood mononuclear cells, obtained in the first trimester of pregnancy. The origin of this receptor is a female donor with multiple sclerosis, enrolled in a pregnancy study. CDR3 residues: CASSFIPPASGSFDEQFF. In nucleotides, the CDR3 is TGTGCCAGTAGTTTCATCCCCCCGGCTAGCGGGAGTTTTGATGAGCAGTTCTTC.